The T cell receptor (beta chain) under discussion was sequenced for a study of T cells in Graves' hyperthyroidism and ophthalmopathy. What was amplified from RNA transcripts were TCR beta CDR3 regions. A first-round RT-PCR of the TCR CDR3 used the HTBI primer set. Each CDR3 protein gets one entry after TCRdb re-called the multiplex PCR reads with MiXCR. The sample holds about 540,000 distinct CDR3 sequences, more than 45% seen once. Findings and limits, study-wide: Most expanded thyroid clonotypes above 0.001 also appeared in blood. Patients with ophthalmopathy were separated from those with stable hyperthyroidism by a 13 V-J model.

Remarks on this clonotype: Its target is unknown.

The study defined stable Graves' hyperthyroidism as no ophthalmopathy progression within 18 months. Uncontrolled infection, other autoimmune disease, pregnancy or lactation led to exclusion. The CDR3 totals 12 residues. Germline-derived CDR1 and CDR2 are SQVTM and ANQGSEA. V was cut by 8 bases and J by 0 bases, with 10 bases left in between. Sequencing was done on a sample of peripheral blood or thyroid tissue (not recorded which). This sequence was found in a woman under 30 with Graves' hyperthyroidism. The chain has TRBV29-1 and TRBJ1-1, with D perhaps TRBD1 (6 bases). CDR3 bases: TGCAGCCCCAGGACAGTGAACACTGAAGCTTTCTTT. The encoded protein is CSPRTVNTEAFF.